This T cell receptor (beta chain) was profiled in a study of PD-L1 blockade in urothelial cancer. Study-level background: Patients had been given 0 to 3 earlier chemotherapy regimens.

TCRdb's copy holds only in-frame clones and misses some; the assay was immunoSEQ multiplex PCR. The profile shows roughly 20,000 clones, around 88% of them singletons. Per-patient samples, pretreatment and on-treatment, numbered 1 to 8. Per germline, CDR1 MNHEY and CDR2 SMNVEV (reference sequence). The CDR3 sequence is 13 residues long. Deletions cut 5 bases from V and 4 bases from J, with 6 bases between. The sample was PBMCs, taken around atezolizumab (anti-PD-L1) treatment. The chain carries TRBV27 and TRBJ2-6; no firm D call. The sequence was collected from a man in his fifties with urothelial cancer. The CDR3 DNA reads TGTGCCAGCAGTCCCATGGGGGCCAACGTCCTGACTTTC. Translating it yields CASSPMGANVLTF.